What follows are 9 T cell receptor beta chains derived from one specimen sequenced in a study of blood T cells in healthy people across ages. Through a sample-barcoded 5' primer and a J-beta primer mix, a second PCR was run for 7 to 11 cycles. TCRdb ran MiXCR on the 5' RACE reads and lists one entry per CDR3 protein. The table lists 1.5 million to 2 million distinct CDR3 sequences, about 50% of them singletons. The sample was blood. The receptor set was obtained from a woman in her forties in good health.

The rearrangement uses TRBV4-3 and TRBJ2-5, with D possibly being TRBD1 (5 bases). The CDR3 covers 14 residues. V dropped 0 bases and J dropped 5 bases, with 10 bases sitting between them. The germline CDR1 and CDR2 sequences are LGHNA and YSLEER. DNA for the CDR3: TGCGCCAGCAGCCAAGAGCCAGGGTTGGAGACCCAGTACTTC. It specifies CASSQEPGLETQYF.

In this sample, this clonotype turned up a few times. The chain couples TRBV9 to TRBJ2-5; TRBD1 or TRBD2 may be the D gene (5 bases each). The CDR3 length is 16 residues. Germline values: CDR1 SGDLS, CDR2 YYNGEE. Trimming shortened V by 2 bases and J by 1 base, and 15 bases separated the two germline ends. CDR3 in DNA: TGTGCCAGCAGCGTGGAAGCTTTAGGGACCCAAGAGACCCAGTACTTC. Translation: CASSVEALGTQETQYF.

In this sample, this clonotype turned up a few times. In DNA, the CDR3 is TGCGCCAGCAGCCAAGATCTGGGGGAAGAAGAGACCCAGTACTTC. Protein sequence: CASSQDLGEEETQYF. The V call is TRBV4-3, the J call TRBJ2-5; D is possibly TRBD1 or TRBD2 (5 bases each). CDR3 length: 15 residues. The germline CDR1 and CDR2 sequences are LGHNA and YSLEER. Trimming pared 0 bases from V and 3 bases from J, leaving 11 bases between.

This clonotype came up a few times. The gene calls are TRBV25-1 and TRBJ1-5; no clear D. Trimming removed 1 base at V and 9 bases at J, with 10 bases between. CDR1 is MGHDK and CDR2 is SYGVNS in the germline V gene. CDR3 length: 13 residues. The CDR3 is CASSESSARPQHF. The DNA for the CDR3 is TGTGCCAGCAGTGAATCCTCCGCCCGGCCCCAGCATTTT. The full variable domain, its missing parts supplied by reference TRBV25-1 and TRBJ1-5, is EADIYQTPRYLVIGTGKKITLECSQTMGHDKMYWYQQDPGMELHLIHYSYGVNSTEKGDLSSESTVSRIRTEHFPLTLESARPSHTSQYLCASSESSARPQHFGDGTRLSIL.

This clonotype has more than one count but fewer than ten. V is TRBV20-1 and J is TRBJ2-7; D not certain. CDR3 length: 13 amino acids. Trimming took off 1 base at V and 2 bases at J, with 9 bases between the two ends. Germline lookup yields CDR1 DFQATT and CDR2 SNEGSKA (reference sequence). CDR3 DNA sequence: TGCAGTGCTAGAGCAGTGGCTACCTACGAGCAGTACTTC. Its protein product is CSARAVATYEQYF.

This chain links TRBV4-3 with TRBJ2-3; D not resolved. CDR3 size: 15 residues. Trimming removed 0 bases from V and 2 bases from J, with 9 bases in between. CDR1 is LGHNA, CDR2 YSLEER, per germline. The chain's CDR3 is CASSQDSPNTDTQYF. The CDR3 DNA is TGCGCCAGCAGCCAAGACAGCCCGAACACAGATACGCAGTATTTT.

In DNA form, the CDR3 reads TGTGCCAGCAGCGTCGGGGAGGCCCAGTACTTC. Protein: CASSVGEAQYF. V and J are TRBV9 and TRBJ2-5, with a weak D call TRBD2 (6 bases). Germline V gene data show CDR1 as SGDLS and CDR2 as YYNGEE. The germline V and J ends were trimmed by 2 bases and 9 bases, with 8 bases remaining between them. This CDR3 spans 11 amino acids.

The J gene is TRBJ2-1, the V gene TRBV5-1; the match to TRBD1 covers 7 bases. Germline V lookup: CDR1 SGHRS, CDR2 YFSETQ. This CDR3 has 15 residues. Trimming cost V 0 bases and J 6 bases; bases outside gene matches: 6. The CDR3 DNA sequence: TGCGCCAGCAGCTTGGCGTCCAGGGGGAGCAATGAGCAGTTCTTC. This encodes CASSLASRGSNEQFF.

The chain links TRBV7-3 to TRBJ2-3; tentative D call: TRBD1 (6 bases). Germline assignment: CDR1 SGHTA and CDR2 FQGTGA. The CDR3 is made up of 15 amino acids. Trimming shortened V by 4 bases and J by 0 bases, and 11 bases separated the two germline ends. CDR3 DNA sequence: TGTGCCAGCAGCTGTTGGGGGCTGAGCACAGATACGCAGTATTTT. It codes for CASSCWGLSTDTQYF.